Listed below are T cell receptor beta chains from one sample, sequenced in a study of T cell responses to AZD1222 COVID-19 vaccine. Sequenced by immunoSEQ multiplex PCR; TCRdb stores in-frame clones only, minus some. The sample holds 55,000 to 65,000 clones, over 80% seen once. Sequencing used peripheral blood, obtained on day 0 of AZD1222 vaccination. These receptors were taken from an adult in good health. Both conserved end residues are part of each CDR3. The D gene is left open where the match is weak. The size entry is marked missing in some rows and otherwise reads once, few, many or a size class.

cdr3_aa cdr3_nt v_call clone_size d_call cdr3_length j_call
CASSLEQAGNTEAFF TGTGCCAGCAGCTTGGAGCAAGCAGGGAACACTGAAGCTTTCTTT TRBV5-6 NA NA 15 TRBJ1-1
CSVTSALALNEQFF TGCAGCGTGACCAGCGCACTAGCGTTGAATGAGCAGTTCTTC TRBV29-1 NA TRBD2 14 TRBJ2-1
CASSLSGTQSYNEQFF TGTGCCAGCAGCTTATCCGGGACACAATCCTACAATGAGCAGTTCTTC TRBV7-2 NA NA 16 TRBJ2-1
CASSQPSGFPYEQYF TGTGCCAGCAGCCAGCCCTCCGGGTTCCCCTACGAGCAGTACTTC TRBV2 NA NA 15 TRBJ2-7
CASSPGLEGETQYF TGTGCCAGCAGTCCCGGACTAGAGGGAGAGACCCAGTACTTC TRBV27 NA TRBD2 14 TRBJ2-5
CSALPPGARAGELFF TGCAGCGCTCTTCCCCCAGGGGCGCGGGCCGGGGAGCTGTTTTTT TRBV29-1 few NA 15 TRBJ2-2
CASSPPGTGNEQFF TGTGCCAGCAGCCCACCTGGGACAGGGAATGAGCAGTTCTTC TRBV7-9 NA TRBD1 14 TRBJ2-1
CASGSMTTFPGYQPQHF TGTGCTAGTGGTTCTATGACAACGTTCCCCGGCTATCAGCCCCAGCATTTT TRBV12-5 NA NA 17 TRBJ1-5
CASSSLWDFSSYNEQFF TGTGCCAGCAGCTCCCTATGGGACTTCTCCTCCTACAATGAGCAGTTCTTC TRBV7-9 NA NA 17 TRBJ2-1
CASSLGLARHNEQFF TGCGCCAGCAGCTTGGGACTAGCGAGACACAATGAGCAGTTCTTC TRBV5-1 NA TRBD2 15 TRBJ2-1
CASSMRDGNEKLFF TGTGCCAGTAGTATGCGGGACGGGAATGAAAAACTGTTTTTT TRBV19 NA NA 14 TRBJ1-4
CASSLAGGSRGDTQYF TGTGCCAGCAGCTTAGCGGGCGGGAGTAGAGGAGATACGCAGTATTTT TRBV7-8 NA TRBD2 16 TRBJ2-3
CASSSGLAVSTDTQYF TGTGCCAGCAGCTCGGGACTAGCGGTTAGCACAGATACGCAGTATTTT TRBV7-9 NA TRBD2 16 TRBJ2-3
CASSIRQGSNTQYF TGTGCCAGCAGCATTAGACAGGGGTCAAATACGCAGTATTTT TRBV7-3 once TRBD1 14 TRBJ2-3
CASSLISDGDSTNEQFF TGCGCCAGCAGCTTGATCAGTGATGGGGACTCCACCAATGAGCAGTTCTTC TRBV5-1 NA NA 17 TRBJ2-1
CASSDTGGYQPQHF TGTGCCAGCAGCGATACAGGGGGGTATCAGCCCCAGCATTTT TRBV2 NA TRBD1 14 TRBJ1-5
CASSPPTASGSHYEQYF TGTGCCAGCTCACCACCTACAGCCAGCGGGAGCCACTACGAGCAGTACTTC TRBV18 few TRBD2 17 TRBJ2-7
CAWSVGVAGGRGETQYF TGTGCCTGGAGTGTCGGGGTAGCGGGAGGCCGGGGGGAGACCCAGTACTTC TRBV30 NA TRBD2 17 TRBJ2-5
CSVALGQGTGELFF TGCAGCGTTGCGTTGGGACAGGGCACCGGGGAGCTGTTTTTT TRBV29-1 NA TRBD1 14 TRBJ2-2
CASSSPVQPQHF TGTGCCAGCAGTTCTCCCGTTCAGCCCCAGCATTTT TRBV28 once NA 12 TRBJ1-5
CSVEGRGADYEQYF TGCAGCGTTGAAGGGCGCGGGGCTGACTACGAGCAGTACTTC TRBV29-1 NA NA 14 TRBJ2-7
CATSREMGINTEAFF TGTGCCACCAGCAGAGAAATGGGGATAAACACTGAAGCTTTCTTT TRBV15 few NA 15 TRBJ1-1
CASSMDTTTGYTF TGCGCCAGCAGTATGGACACGACCACAGGCTACACCTTC TRBV10-2 NA NA 13 TRBJ1-2
CASSLRQGTYGYTF TGTGCCAGCAGTTTGCGACAGGGAACATATGGCTACACCTTC TRBV27 NA TRBD1 14 TRBJ1-2
CASSRATGRPLLGSEAFF TGTGCCAGCAGCCGTGCTACAGGTCGCCCCCTCCTTGGGAGTGAAGCTTTCTTT TRBV5-5 NA NA 18 TRBJ1-1
CASSSTGGGTGELFF TGTGCCAGCAGCTCCACGGGTGGGGGGACCGGGGAGCTGTTTTTT TRBV7-2 NA NA 15 TRBJ2-2
CASRYDREYGYTF TGTGCCAGCAGGTATGACAGAGAGTATGGCTACACCTTC TRBV6-5 NA NA 13 TRBJ1-2
CASTRTENSPLHF TGTGCCAGCACCAGGACGGAAAATTCACCCCTCCACTTT TRBV2 NA NA 13 TRBJ1-6
CSVDHTSYNEQFF TGCAGCGTCGACCATACCTCCTACAATGAGCAGTTCTTC TRBV29-1 NA NA 13 TRBJ2-1
CASSVRQITDTQYF TGTGCCAGCAGTGTACGACAGATAACAGATACGCAGTATTTT TRBV2 NA NA 14 TRBJ2-3
CASGLAVSYEQYF TGCGCCAGCGGACTAGCGGTCTCCTACGAGCAGTACTTC TRBV10-2 NA TRBD2 13 TRBJ2-7
CASSLGMQGREQYF TGTGCCAGCAGCTTAGGGATGCAGGGAAGAGAGCAGTACTTC TRBV7-8 once NA 14 TRBJ2-7
CASSYSTDGIGYTF TGTGCCAGCAGTTACTCGACAGATGGTATAGGATACACCTTC TRBV6-5 NA NA 14 TRBJ1-2
CASSLRENYNEQFF TGTGCCAGCAGCTTGCGGGAAAATTACAATGAGCAGTTCTTC TRBV11-3 NA NA 14 TRBJ2-1
CASSLGTGDFNEQYF TGTGCCAGCAGTTTAGGGACAGGGGATTTCAACGAGCAGTACTTC TRBV6-2/TRBV6-3 NA TRBD1 15 TRBJ2-7
CASSYSKSGANVLTF TGTGCCAGCAGTTACTCGAAATCTGGGGCCAACGTCCTGACTTTC TRBV6-5 NA NA 15 TRBJ2-6
CASSLTPGRPTGELFF TGTGCCAGCAGCCTTACACCAGGGAGGCCGACCGGGGAGCTGTTTTTT TRBV7-2 few NA 16 TRBJ2-2
CASSLYRDAYEQYF TGTGCCAGCAGTCTCTACAGGGATGCCTACGAGCAGTACTTC TRBV2 NA NA 14 TRBJ2-7
CASSFPPGLDEETQYF TGTGCCAGCAGCTTCCCCCCGGGACTAGATGAAGAGACCCAGTACTTC TRBV7-6 NA TRBD2 16 TRBJ2-5
CASSKVGQNTDTQYF TGTGCCAGCAGCAAAGTCGGACAGAACACAGATACGCAGTATTTT TRBV11-3 NA NA 15 TRBJ2-3
CASSPEGGYNEKLFF TGTGCCAGCAGCCCGGAGGGGGGGTACAATGAAAAACTGTTTTTT TRBV9 NA NA 15 TRBJ1-4
CASSLAGQGETQYF TGTGCCAGCAGCTTAGCAGGGCAGGGGGAGACCCAGTACTTC TRBV7-6 NA NA 14 TRBJ2-5
CATGDTGTNGELFF TGTGCCACCGGTGATACCGGGACGAACGGGGAGCTGTTTTTT TRBV24-1 NA NA 14 TRBJ2-2
CATRTEEGNQPQHF TGTGCCACCCGGACGGAGGAGGGCAATCAGCCCCAGCATTTT TRBV10-3 NA NA 14 TRBJ1-5
CASAGLGGSYNEQFF TGTGCCAGCGCGGGTTTGGGCGGGAGTTACAATGAGCAGTTCTTC TRBV11-3 NA TRBD2 15 TRBJ2-1
CASSQDQGGVVYTF TGTGCCAGCAGCCAAGATCAGGGCGGGGTGGTCTACACCTTC TRBV3-1/TRBV3-2 few NA 14 TRBJ1-2
CASSSVDRGVTEAFF TGTGCCAGCAGTTCAGTGGACAGGGGGGTCACTGAAGCTTTCTTT TRBV6-6 NA TRBD1 15 TRBJ1-1
CASSQRQTAGNTIYF TGCGCCAGCAGCCAGAGACAGACAGCTGGAAACACCATATATTTT TRBV4-1 NA NA 15 TRBJ1-3
CASSEQGNQPQHF TGTGCCAGCAGTGAACAGGGGAATCAGCCCCAGCATTTT TRBV2 NA NA 13 TRBJ1-5
CASSRQGTGPSGYTF TGTGCCAGCAGCCGACAAGGGACAGGGCCGAGTGGCTACACCTTC TRBV14 NA TRBD1 15 TRBJ1-2
CASSQYRDALYF TGTGCCAGCAGCCAATACCGGGACGCGCTGTACTTC TRBV14 few NA 12 TRBJ2-7
CASRSLVSTDTQYF TGTGCCAGCAGATCACTAGTGAGCACAGATACGCAGTATTTT TRBV27 NA NA 14 TRBJ2-3
CASREGGVQNEKLFF TGTGCCAGCAGGGAGGGAGGGGTCCAAAATGAAAAACTGTTTTTT TRBV25-1 NA NA 15 TRBJ1-4
CASSLSAGYGNTIYF TGCGCCAGCAGCTTGTCCGCAGGATATGGAAACACCATATATTTT TRBV5-1 NA NA 15 TRBJ1-3
CASSIGGAGEREQFF TGTGCCAGTAGTATTGGAGGAGCGGGAGAAAGGGAGCAGTTCTTC TRBV19 NA TRBD2 15 TRBJ2-1
CASGNSGQFNEQFF TGCGCCAGCGGAAACTCGGGACAGTTCAATGAGCAGTTCTTC TRBV23-1 once TRBD1 14 TRBJ2-1
CASSPAGINQPQHF TGTGCCAGCAGCCCAGCTGGGATCAATCAGCCCCAGCATTTT TRBV14 NA NA 14 TRBJ1-5